Sequencing of this T cell receptor (beta chain) was carried out in a study of T-cell reconstitution after alpha-beta-depleted transplantation in children. The germline V and J ends were trimmed by 4 bases and 6 bases, with 17 bases remaining between them. CDR3 size: 15 residues. Germline CDR1 SGHRS, CDR2 YFSETQ. Preparation of the TCRbeta library used unique molecular identifiers. TCRdb processed the PCR reads anew with MiXCR; each CDR3 protein has one entry. The repertoire includes about 420,000 distinct CDR3 sequences, under 13% of them detected once, and roughly 5.1% sits in the top ten. This clonotype was seen more than once but under ten times.

The chain joins TRBV5-1 to TRBJ1-5; a possible D gene is TRBD1 (6 bases). The sequence came from a human donor who donated a stem cell graft to a child with acute myeloid leukemia. The sample here was PBMCs from the stem cell graft donor, taken from the stem cell graft. CDR3: CASSTVGGEGQPQHF. The CDR3 DNA reads as TGCGCCAGCAGCACGGTAGGGGGGGAGGGTCAGCCCCAGCATTTT.